The 31 T cell receptor beta chains below all came from one sample that was sequenced in a study of CD8 T cells in ankylosing spondylitis. General study points: Eight highly homologous variants formed a TCR beta motif that appeared characteristic of ankylosing spondylitis blood.

Their target antigens are unknown. TCRdb called the 5' RACE reads again in MiXCR, with one record for every CDR3 protein. This sample has about 130,000 distinct CDR3 sequences, with 15% to 20% found just once. Sequenced sample: blood, either unsorted or a sorted T cell fraction (not recorded which). The receptors shown here come from a male donor with ankylosing spondylitis.

This clonotype occurred a few times. The rearrangement uses TRBV29-1 and TRBJ2-7, with a possible D match to TRBD2 (7 bases). CDR1 is SQVTM and CDR2 is ANQGSEA in the germline V gene. Between the trimmed V and J ends, which lost 6 bases and 2 bases, there was a span of 17 bases. This CDR3 contains 14 residues. The CDR3 sequence: CSVGASGDTYEQYF. The CDR3 DNA is TGCAGCGTGGGGGCTAGCGGAGATACCTACGAGCAGTACTTC.

This clonotype was seen repeatedly, ten times or more. This chain links TRBV27 with TRBJ2-7, with 8 bases that match TRBD2. The CDR3 contains 13 residues. Germline CDR1 is MNHEY and CDR2 is SMNVEV (reference sequence). V shed 6 bases, J shed 5 bases, and the junction held 6 bases outside the gene matches. DNA of the CDR3: TGTGCCAGCAGCCTAATCGGGAGGGACGAGCAGTACTTC. This encodes CASSLIGRDEQYF.

The chain is built from TRBV19 and TRBJ2-7; a weak D match, TRBD2 (5 bases). Trimming pared 3 bases from V and 2 bases from J, leaving 14 bases between. Germline CDR1 reads LNHDA; CDR2 reads SQIVND (reference sequence). This CDR3 is built from 15 residues. The CDR3 region has the DNA TGTGCCAGTAGTATGGGCCTAGGACTGGCCTACGAGCAGTACTTC. As protein: CASSMGLGLAYEQYF.

The chain combines TRBV11-3 with TRBJ2-1; TRBD1 is a possible D gene (5 bases). V was clipped by 5 bases and J by 9 bases, with 14 bases between them. Germline values: CDR1 SGHNT, CDR2 YENEEA. This CDR3 has 13 amino acids. The CDR3 protein is CASSDDSSSEQFF. CDR3 sequence (DNA): TGTGCCAGCAGCGACGACAGTTCTAGTGAGCAGTTCTTC. Combining the CDR3 with reference TRBV11-3 and TRBJ2-1 gives the whole variable domain EAGVVQSPRYKIIEKKQPVAFWCNPISGHNTLYWYLQNLGQGPELLIRYENEEAVDDSQLPKDRFSAERLKGVDSTLKIQPAELGDSAVYLCASSDDSSSEQFFGPGTRLTVL.

In this sample, this clonotype turned up a few times. This chain connects TRBV25-1 to TRBJ1-1, with TRBD1 as a possible D gene (5 bases). The germline CDR1 and CDR2 sequences are MGHDK and SYGVNS. CDR3 length equals 15 residues. The germline V and J ends were trimmed by 3 bases and 6 bases, with 17 bases remaining between them. The CDR3 DNA reads as TGTGCCAGCAGTGACCCAGGAGCGGGGGATCCTGAAGCTTTCTTT. Translating gives CASSDPGAGDPEAFF.

Written as DNA, the CDR3 is TGTGCCAGCAGCAAAATTCAGCCCCAGCATTTT. This encodes CASSKIQPQHF. The V and J genes are TRBV28 and TRBJ1-5, with unresolved D. Germline V gives CDR1 MDHEN, CDR2 SYDVKM. This CDR3 has 11 amino acids. Trimming stripped 6 bases from V and 6 bases from J, with 6 bases between.

V is TRBV12-3 or TRBV12-4 and J is TRBJ2-4; a possible D gene is TRBD2 (5 bases). The CDR3 sequence is 18 residues long. The V gene lost 0 bases and the J gene lost 2 bases, with 17 bases spanning the gap. This CDR3 is CASSLALTEVGTKNIQYF. For the CDR3, the DNA is TGTGCCAGCAGTTTAGCGCTAACGGAGGTGGGGACCAAAAACATTCAGTACTTC.

This rearrangement joins TRBV27 to TRBJ1-2, with a weak D call TRBD1 (6 bases). V shed 2 bases and J shed 8 bases, with 9 bases lying between them. CDR1 is MNHEY and CDR2 is SMNVEV in the germline V gene (reference sequence). This CDR3 spans 12 amino acids. CDR3 amino acids: CASSLGGQGYTF. The CDR3, as DNA: TGTGCCAGCAGTTTAGGGGGGCAAGGCTACACCTTC.

The chain recombines TRBV12-5 with TRBJ2-7; no clear D gene. Germline values: CDR1 LGHNT, CDR2 FRNRAP. V lost 7 bases and J 3 bases, leaving 16 bases between the germline ends. The CDR3 contains 14 residues. The CDR3 nucleotides read TGTGCTAGTGCTCTTGGGTTCCTGGGCTACGAGCAGTACTTC. Translating gives CASALGFLGYEQYF.

The chain combines TRBV9 with TRBJ2-1; 7 nucleotides agree with TRBD1. CDR1 and CDR2 (germline): SGDLS, YYNGEE. This CDR3 is built from 14 residues. The trim removed 2 bases at V and 3 bases at J, leaving 2 bases unmatched. The CDR3: CASSVGQNYNEQFF. The DNA for the CDR3 is TGTGCCAGCAGCGTGGGACAGAACTACAATGAGCAGTTCTTC.

This clonotype appeared a few times. The chain recombines TRBV11-2 with TRBJ2-5; no firm D call. CDR3 size: 16 residues. The germline V gene encodes CDR1 SGHAT and CDR2 FQNNGV. Trimming stripped 0 bases from V and 7 bases from J, with 18 bases between. Here the CDR3 reads CASSLDLGVAAATQYF. The CDR3, as DNA: TGTGCCAGCAGCTTAGATCTCGGAGTAGCCGCGGCGACCCAGTACTTC.

This chain links TRBV30 with TRBJ2-1; 7 nucleotides line up with TRBD1. V lost 0 bases and J lost 3; bases outside the gene matches: 8. The CDR3 extends over 16 amino acids. Germline V CDR1 and CDR2: GTSNPN, SVGIG (reference sequence). DNA of the CDR3: TGTGCCTGGAGTGTACTTAAACGGGACAGCTACAATGAGCAGTTCTTC. Protein sequence: CAWSVLKRDSYNEQFF.

The J gene is TRBJ1-1, the V gene TRBV5-6, with D maybe TRBD1 (6 bases). Germline loops: CDR1 SGHDT, CDR2 YYEEEE. The CDR3 is 14 amino acids. Trimming pared 0 bases from V and 3 bases from J, leaving 9 bases between. CDR3 in DNA: TGTGCCAGCAGCTTGGGGGGACACCACACTGAAGCTTTCTTT. It codes for CASSLGGHHTEAFF.

The rearrangement joins TRBV5-1 to TRBJ2-3; tentatively, D is TRBD1 (5 bases). Trimming left V 1 base short and J 0 bases short, with 12 bases between. CDR1 SGHRS and CDR2 YFSETQ come from the germline V gene. The CDR3 consists of 16 residues. CDR3 coding DNA: TGCGCCAGCAGCTTGTTTGGACACACTAGCACAGATACGCAGTATTTT. This encodes CASSLFGHTSTDTQYF.

The chain combines TRBV15 with TRBJ2-1; D is uncertain. CDR3 length equals 12 residues. Germline V lookup: CDR1 LNHNV, CDR2 YYDKDF (reference sequence). The V end was cut by 3 bases, the J end by 6 bases, with 6 bases between. The CDR3 loop reads CATSSFLNEQFF. The DNA of the CDR3 is TGTGCCACCAGCAGTTTCCTCAATGAGCAGTTCTTC.

The V call is TRBV4-1, the J call TRBJ2-7; 14 nucleotides match TRBD2. V lost 2 bases and J lost 4; bases outside the gene matches: 10. The CDR3 is made up of 18 amino acids. CDR1 is MGHRA and CDR2 is YSYEKL in the germline V gene. The CDR3 loop is CASSQSHGLAGGTYEQYF. CDR3 nucleotides: TGCGCCAGCAGCCAATCCCACGGACTAGCGGGAGGCACTTACGAGCAGTACTTC.

At least ten counts were recorded for this clonotype. This sequence joins TRBV29-1 and TRBJ2-2; possibly TRBD1 or TRBD2 for D (5 bases each). The CDR3 extends over 14 amino acids. Germline values: CDR1 SQVTM, CDR2 ANQGSEA. The V end was cut by 1 base, the J end by 6 bases, with 12 bases between. CDR3 sequence: CSVEVQDSPGELFF. DNA for the CDR3: TGCAGCGTTGAAGTACAGGACTCCCCCGGGGAGCTGTTTTTT.

This chain joins TRBV29-1 and TRBJ1-1; 11 bases map to TRBD1. There are 13 residues in the CDR3. CDR1 SQVTM and CDR2 ANQGSEA come from the germline V gene. V lost 6 bases, J lost 4 bases, and 4 bases stayed unmatched. The CDR3 here is CSVRGQGGTEAFF. In DNA form, the CDR3 reads TGCAGCGTCCGGGGACAGGGGGGCACTGAAGCTTTCTTT.

J is TRBJ2-7 and V is TRBV7-9; no reliable D call. The CDR3 has 15 amino acids. From germline, CDR1 is SEHNR and CDR2 FQNEAQ (reference sequence). Trimming stripped 5 bases from V and 0 bases from J, with 14 bases between. The CDR3 DNA reads TGTGCCAGCAGCCCCGCAGGCATCAGCTCCTACGAGCAGTACTTC. Translated: CASSPAGISSYEQYF. The full variable domain, in which reference TRBV7-9 and TRBJ2-7 provide the parts outside the CDR3, is DTGVSQNPRHKITKRGQNVTFRCDPISEHNRLYWYRQTLGQGPEFLTYFQNEAQLEKSRLLSDRFSAERPKGSFSTLEIQRTEQGDSAMYLCASSPAGISSYEQYFGPGTRLTVT.

This clonotype appeared a few times. The chain employs TRBV6-1 and TRBJ2-1; D not resolved. The CDR3 loop spans 13 amino acids. Germline V gene lookup returns CDR1 MNHNS and CDR2 SASEGT. Trimming stripped 6 bases from V and 6 bases from J, with 12 bases between. This CDR3 reads CASRKAPANEQFF. The CDR3, as DNA: TGTGCCAGCAGAAAAGCCCCAGCCAATGAGCAGTTCTTC.

This clonotype was counted a few times. This sequence joins TRBV28 and TRBJ2-2; 13 bases align to TRBD2. J was trimmed by 7 bases and V by 3 bases; bases with no gene match: 5. This CDR3 contains 16 residues. Germline CDR1 MDHEN, CDR2 SYDVKM. Here the CDR3 DNA reads TGTGCCAGCAGTTTGCCCGGACTAGCGGGAGTCGGGGAGCTGTTTTTT. Translated: CASSLPGLAGVGELFF.

This clonotype was counted a few times. The conserved closing phenylalanine or tryptophan is absent in this CDR3, likely reflecting a read error. V and J are TRBV20-1 and TRBJ2-1; D remains unclear. The V end was cut by 1 base, the J end by 0 bases, with 10 bases between. There are 15 residues in the CDR3. From germline, CDR1 is DFQATT and CDR2 SNEGSKA (reference sequence). The DNA of the CDR3 is TGCAGTGCTAGAGCTTACAGATCCTCCTACAATGAGCAGTTCCTC. It yields the protein CSARAYRSSYNEQFL.

This chain uses TRBV28 with TRBJ2-4, with D possibly matching TRBD1 (6 bases). This CDR3 is 13 amino acids long. Germline V gene data show CDR1 as MDHEN and CDR2 as SYDVKM. V lost 2 bases and J lost 7, with 9 bases in between. The CDR3 DNA reads TGTGCCAGCAGTTTACTCCAGGGGAACATTCAGTACTTC. This translates into CASSLLQGNIQYF.

In its sample, this clonotype was seen a few times. The rearrangement uses TRBV4-3 and TRBJ1-1; D not certain. Trimming removed 0 bases at V and 2 bases at J, with 7 bases between. Germline assignment: CDR1 LGHNA and CDR2 YSLEER. This CDR3 is 14 amino acids long. The DNA of the CDR3 is TGCGCCAGCAGCCAAGATTCAGAAAACACTGAAGCTTTCTTT. Encoded protein: CASSQDSENTEAFF.

The chain joins TRBV11-3 to TRBJ2-7; D unclear. The CDR3 is made up of 15 amino acids. V was trimmed by 0 bases and J by 0 bases, leaving 9 bases between them. Per the germline V gene, CDR1 is SGHNT and CDR2 is YENEEA. CDR3 nucleotides: TGTGCCAGCAGCTTAGATCGTGGCAGCTCCTACGAGCAGTACTTC. This sequence encodes CASSLDRGSSYEQYF.

This clonotype was detected many times. V usage is TRBV12-3 or TRBV12-4 and J usage is TRBJ2-7; D is possibly TRBD2 (5 bases). V shed 5 bases and J shed 5 bases, with 10 bases lying between them. The CDR3 spans 12 residues. The CDR3 nucleotides read TGTGCCAGCAGTGTGGGAGTCGACGAGCAGTACTTC. Protein sequence: CASSVGVDEQYF.

The chain employs TRBV27 and TRBJ2-6, with D hard to call. Trimming left V 3 bases short and J 4 bases short, with 4 bases between. This CDR3 has 13 residues. In germline, CDR1 is MNHEY, CDR2 SMNVEV (reference sequence). CDR3 residues: CASSLQGANVLTF. The CDR3 DNA reads TGTGCCAGCAGTTTGCAAGGGGCCAACGTCCTGACTTTC.

The chain carries TRBV6-2 or TRBV6-3 and TRBJ1-5, with TRBD1 matching over 7 bases. V lost 11 bases and J lost 5; bases outside the gene matches: 15. CDR1 and CDR2 from the germline V gene are MNHEY and SVGEGT. This CDR3 spans 15 amino acids. The CDR3 coding sequence is TGTGCCGCGTCGCCGAGGATGACAGGGCATCAGCCCCAGCATTTT. Its translation is CAASPRMTGHQPQHF.

This clonotype came up many times. The rearrangement uses TRBV29-1 and TRBJ2-7, with D possibly TRBD2 on 6 matching bases. The germline V gene has CDR1 SQVTM and CDR2 ANQGSEA. CDR3 length equals 12 residues. The V gene lost 5 bases and the J gene lost 9 bases, with 17 bases spanning the gap. CDR3 nucleotides: TGCAGCGTTACCGGGACTCATCCTGCGCAGTACTTC. Protein sequence: CSVTGTHPAQYF.

This clonotype was counted between two and nine times. The chain couples TRBV20-1 to TRBJ1-5; 7 bases align to TRBD1. The V segment lost 3 bases and the J segment 2 bases; nucleotides outside the gene matches: 10. There are 16 residues in the CDR3. Germline V gives CDR1 DFQATT, CDR2 SNEGSKA (reference sequence). CDR3 sequence (DNA): TGCAGTGCTAGGGCCTCCGGTACAGGGGGCAATCAGCCCCAGCATTTT. Its protein is CSARASGTGGNQPQHF.

Only a few counts were recorded for this clonotype. This chain connects TRBV7-9 to TRBJ2-1; D is ambiguous. Germline V gene data show CDR1 as SEHNR and CDR2 as FQNEAQ (reference sequence). The V and J ends lost 1 base and 8 bases respectively, with 6 bases between them. The CDR3 length is 12 residues. CDR3 protein: CASSLVEDEQFF. CDR3 nucleotides: TGTGCCAGCAGCTTAGTAGAGGATGAGCAGTTCTTC.